Listed here are 4 T cell receptor beta chains from one sample, sequenced in a study of CD8+CD57+ T cells in acquired aplastic anemia. TCR beta VDJ combinations and CDR3 sequences were profiled from genomic DNA. One entry per CDR3 protein, called by TCRdb with MiXCR from the reads. The sample records a few hundred thousand distinct CDR3 sequences, under 55% being singletons. Selection for sequencing was limited to patients who had shown CD8+CD57+ cell expansion by flow cytometry. The sequenced sample consisted of sorted CD4+, CD8+, or CD8+CD57+ T cells (not recorded which) from PBMCs. These TCRs come from a human donor with aplastic anemia.

This clonotype was observed many times. The gene calls are TRBV2 and TRBJ1-1; the D is unclear. Germline V gene lookup returns CDR1 SNHLY and CDR2 FYNNEI. V lost 6 bases to trimming and J lost 7 bases, with 9 bases between them. The CDR3 sequence is 11 residues long. CDR3 loop: CASREGSEAFF. The DNA of the CDR3 is TGTGCCAGCAGGGAGGGTAGTGAAGCTTTCTTT.

V is TRBV7-2 and J is TRBJ2-2; unclear D gene. V lost 3 bases, J lost 6 bases, and 8 bases lay in between. This CDR3 spans 13 amino acids. CDR1 and CDR2 (germline): SGHTA, FQGNSA. The CDR3 is CASSFHGSGELFF. Here the CDR3 DNA reads TGTGCCAGCAGCTTTCACGGATCCGGGGAGCTGTTTTTT.

V is TRBV6-1 and J is TRBJ2-7; the D gene is possibly TRBD2 (7 bases). The CDR3 sequence is 15 residues long. Germline CDR1 MNHNS, CDR2 SASEGT. V was shortened by 5 bases and J by 2 bases, with 16 bases between the two germline ends. The CDR3 is CASSWRGGDAYEQYF. The CDR3 coding sequence is TGTGCCAGCAGTTGGAGGGGGGGCGACGCCTACGAGCAGTACTTC.

In the case of this clonotype: A much larger clonotype is one base distant, so this may be a read error. V usage is TRBV12-3 or TRBV12-4 and J usage is TRBJ1-1; TRBD1 is a possible D gene (5 bases). This CDR3 has 11 residues. Deletions cut 6 bases from V and 10 bases from J, with 12 bases between. The CDR3 is CASSPRAGAFF. The CDR3 DNA sequence: TGTGCCAGCAGCCCCAGGGCTGGAGCTTTCTTT.